This passage covers 15 T cell receptor beta chains from one sample sequenced in a study of cytomegalovirus exposure and HLA in healthy donors. TCRdb keeps only in-frame clones here, not all; method: immunoSEQ multiplex PCR. Of around 200,000 clones in the sample, around 82% were seen once. The specimen was PBMCs. Receptors were obtained from a woman between 18 and 30 years old in good health and CMV-seropositive.

This clone was recorded a few times. This rearrangement joins TRBV4-2 to TRBJ2-1; possible D gene TRBD2, 6 bases. Trimming stripped 4 bases from V and 0 bases from J, with 13 bases between. The CDR3 covers 16 residues. Germline V gene data show CDR1 as LGHNA and CDR2 as YNFKEQ. In DNA form, the CDR3 reads TGTGCCAGCAGCCCCGGGAGTCGAAGCTCCTACAATGAGCAGTTCTTC. Amino acids: CASSPGSRSSYNEQFF.

The chain combines TRBV6-1 with TRBJ2-5; a possible D gene is TRBD2 (6 bases). V lost 7 bases and J 1 base, leaving 10 bases between the germline ends. Germline CDR1 MNHNS, CDR2 SASEGT. The CDR3 length is 13 residues. The CDR3 here is CASMISGQETQYF. The CDR3 region has the DNA TGTGCCAGCATGATTAGCGGCCAAGAGACCCAGTACTTC.

This clone was seen just once. The chain has TRBV5-1 and TRBJ2-7; D is undetermined. Germline CDR1 and CDR2: SGHRS and YFSETQ. V lost 2 bases and J lost 0, with 12 bases in between. The CDR3 has 15 amino acids. This CDR3 reads CASSLETVLSYEQYF. The CDR3 DNA sequence: TGCGCCAGCAGCTTAGAAACAGTACTCTCCTACGAGCAGTACTTC.

This clone was detected once. The V call is TRBV6-5, the J call TRBJ1-6; D not resolved. Germline-derived CDR1 and CDR2 are MNHEY and SVGAGI. The CDR3 length is 12 residues. Trimming shortened V by 6 bases and J by 8 bases, and 8 bases separated the two germline ends. CDR3 residues: CASRLGDSPLHF. The CDR3 bases are TGTGCCAGCAGGCTCGGGGATTCACCCCTCCACTTT.

The V and J genes are TRBV30 and TRBJ1-5; TRBD1 might be the D (5 bases). Trimming took off 3 bases at V and 3 bases at J, with 15 bases between the two ends. Germline CDR1 GTSNPN, CDR2 SVGIG (reference sequence). This CDR3 region has 15 residues. The CDR3 DNA is TGTGCCTGGAGGTTGTCCAGGGCCCTCAATCAGCCCCAGCATTTT. It specifies CAWRLSRALNQPQHF.

The V call is TRBV19, the J call TRBJ2-1; perhaps TRBD1 as D (7 bases). Germline V gene sequence: CDR1 LNHDA, CDR2 SQIVND (reference sequence). V was trimmed by 7 bases and J by 10 bases, leaving 26 bases between them. There are 16 residues in the CDR3. In DNA form, the CDR3 reads TGTGCCAGTACCAGCGGAGGGGGCTGGTCACAGTCGGAGCAGTTCTTC. Amino acid sequence: CASTSGGGWSQSEQFF. Full variable domain (rest looked up from reference TRBV19 and TRBJ2-1): DGGITQSPKYLFRKEGQNVTLSCEQNLNHDAMYWYRQDPGQGLRLIYYSQIVNDFQKGDIAEGYSVSREKKESFPLTVTSAQKNPTAFYLCASTSGGGWSQSEQFFGPGTRLTVL.

This clone was observed once. The rearrangement uses TRBV9 and TRBJ2-1; TRBD1 might be the D (6 bases). Germline V gene sequence: CDR1 SGDLS, CDR2 YYNGEE. V was pared by 0 bases and J by 4 bases, with 11 bases between. The CDR3 is 15 amino acids. The CDR3 DNA reads TGTGCCAGCAGCGTAGCAGGGGTTTGGTACAATGAGCAGTTCTTC. It encodes CASSVAGVWYNEQFF.

The chain is built from TRBV13 and TRBJ2-3, with TRBD2 matching 7 bases. In germline, CDR1 is PRHDT, CDR2 FYEKMQ (reference sequence). Trimming took 5 bases from V and 6 from J; bases not matched to a gene: 11. This CDR3 is built from 15 residues. CDR3 region: CASSPALGGRDTQYF. CDR3 bases: TGTGCCAGCAGCCCCGCATTGGGGGGGAGGGATACGCAGTATTTT.

The chain joins TRBV18 to TRBJ2-1; D call uncertain. V was shortened by 7 bases and J by 8 bases, with 9 bases between the two germline ends. The germline CDR1 and CDR2 sequences are KGHSH and LQKENI. This CDR3 is 11 amino acids long. The CDR3 sequence is CASLVRDEQFF. The CDR3 DNA sequence: TGTGCCAGCTTGGTCCGCGATGAGCAGTTCTTC.

J is TRBJ2-2 and V is TRBV28; 7 bases agree with TRBD1. This CDR3 region has 14 residues. The J segment lost 2 bases and the V segment lost 9 bases, leaving 6 bases of the junction unmatched. CDR1 and CDR2 (germline): MDHEN, SYDVKM. The CDR3 DNA is TGTGCCAGTTTGACAGGGAGAAACACCGGGGAGCTGTTTTTT. Its translation is CASLTGRNTGELFF.

In its sample, this clone was seen once. The chain employs TRBV9 and TRBJ2-3; TRBD2 matches at 9 bases. Germline-derived CDR1 and CDR2 are SGDLS and YYNGEE. The CDR3 has 18 amino acids. The J segment lost 1 base and the V segment lost 2 bases, leaving 11 bases of the junction unmatched. CDR3 DNA sequence: TGTGCCAGCAGCGTTCGGTCGGGCCCTAGCGGGGGCACAGATACGCAGTATTTT. As protein: CASSVRSGPSGGTDTQYF.

The chain joins TRBV5-1 to TRBJ2-2; D gene uncertain. The germline gives CDR1 SGHRS, CDR2 YFSETQ. This CDR3 is 16 amino acids long. Deletions cut 2 bases from V and 4 bases from J, with 15 bases between. In DNA, the CDR3 is TGCGCCAGCAGCTTAGCTCGAGAACTCGGCACCGGGGAGCTGTTTTTT. Its protein is CASSLARELGTGELFF.

The rearrangement uses TRBV5-1 and TRBJ2-6; 8 bases match TRBD1. Unmatched junction bases numbered 0, after V lost 0 bases and J lost 1 base. CDR1 and CDR2 (germline): SGHRS, YFSETQ. The CDR3 spans 16 residues. The CDR3 nucleotides are TGCGCCAGCAGCTTGGGACAGGGGTCTGGGGCCAACGTCCTGACTTTC. Translating gives CASSLGQGSGANVLTF.

This clone was found once. The chain couples TRBV7-2 to TRBJ1-2; the D gene is possibly TRBD1 (6 bases). The V gene lost 4 bases and the J gene lost 6 bases, with 12 bases spanning the gap. The CDR3 runs to 13 residues. Germline loops: CDR1 SGHTA, CDR2 FQGNSA. CDR3 sequence reads: CASSSYREHGYTF. CDR3 nucleotides: TGTGCCAGCAGCTCATACAGGGAGCATGGCTACACCTTC.

The V gene is TRBV12-5, the J gene TRBJ1-1; D may be TRBD1 (6 bases). Germline V lookup: CDR1 LGHNT, CDR2 FRNRAP. The CDR3 consists of 12 residues. Trimming took 6 bases from V and 8 from J, leaving 13 bases between them. The CDR3 sequence is CASGPGQSEAFF. In DNA form, the CDR3 reads TGTGCTAGTGGCCCCGGACAGTCCGAAGCTTTCTTT.